This T cell receptor (beta chain) emerged from a study of tumor-infiltrating lymphocytes in primary liver carcinoma (dated by TCRdb to 2016 to 2017). For the study in its entirety: Of the five patients, three men and two women aged 30 to 69 years, four had hepatocellular carcinoma and one had combined HCC and intrahepatic cholangiocarcinoma. Tumors of the five patients were stage T1-T3 N0M0 with maximum diameters of about 4.2 to 10 cm. Roughly 3.5 to 7.13 million productive TCRbeta reads were obtained per sample, and no significant difference in read depth was found between tissue types. For each liver tumor, the study sampled five regions along with adjacent normal tissue and blood, and applied TCRbeta repertoire sequencing, expression microarrays and whole-exome sequencing. A total of 35 specimens from 5 patients went through TCRbeta repertoire sequencing, namely 25 tumor regions, 5 adjacent noncancerous liver tissues and 5 peripheral blood samples. High reproducibility was observed for the technical replicate repertoires, with mean shared-clone rates near 0.89 and correlation coefficients above 0.95. On the study overall, not on this receptor specifically: Because sequencing covered only the TCR beta chain and unpaired alpha chains were not captured, true repertoire diversity is likely underestimated. A significantly larger repertoire fraction was made up by the top 250 clones in tumors than in blood (p = 0.039). Comparison of CD4+ and CD8+ T cell repertoires was precluded by the use of bulk unsorted samples. Only a few patients were included in the study, and the authors note that the findings should be validated in a larger study. Consistent with antigen-driven expansion, pairs of tumor regions showed higher repertoire overlap (mean around 36%) than either tumor-adjacent pairs (about 17%) or tumor-blood pairs (roughly 15%).

From cysteine to phenylalanine, the CDR3 is 14 amino acids long. Solely the CDR3 DNA is kept, with 42 bases framed from the first base. Looking up the germline V gene yields CDR1 SQVTM and CDR2 ANQGSEA. A distance of 19 bases separates the germline ends of V and J, which lose 7 bases and 4 bases respectively. A remark on this clonotype: What this receptor recognizes is not known. Per-base qualities were not stored, and no clone one base away is much larger.

Starting from 500 to 650 ng total RNA, TCRbeta-specific cDNA was produced by reverse transcription with a constant-region primer and ProtoScript II reverse transcriptase. Three nested multiplex PCR rounds, following a slightly modified ARM-PCR procedure, were used to build the TCRbeta libraries. The first two PCR rounds used multiplex TRBV1-TRBV30 forward primers with a Cbeta reverse primer, each for roughly 10 cycles. Sample barcodes and Illumina adapters were added in a final 25-cycle PCR using Deep VentR polymerase. Before sequencing, amplicons of 200-500 bp were gel-purified using a QIAquick gel extraction kit. An Illumina HiSeq 2500 was used to sequence the TCRbeta amplicons, generating 250-bp paired-end reads. The source study handled its data this way. To recover full CDR3 sequences, reads were quality-trimmed using Trimmomatic v0.33 and paired reads were then merged using FLASH v1.2.11. MiGEC v1.2.1b assigned V, D and J germline segments to the rearranged TCRbeta sequences. VDJtools v1.0.0 computed clonotype statistics and Shannon-Wiener diversity indices. To reduce sampling bias, subsequent analyses other than the diversity analysis used only the 250 most abundant clonotypes in each sample. In-frame beta chains were kept once TCRdb had trimmed the public reads at Q25 with fastp and called clones with MiXCR. Duplicate CDR3 protein sequences are folded into a single record with the most common DNA and genes. TCRdb, not the authors, supplied the V and J calls. The sample contains 90,000 to 150,000 distinct CDR3 sequences, nearly 70% of them found a single time. Roughly 7.3% of the sample is in the top ten clones.

Without any cell sorting, total RNA and DNA were co-extracted from around 18-30 mg of bulk tissue using the AllPrep DNA/RNA mini kit. Between November 2015 and March 2016, about five patients in China with histopathologically diagnosed primary liver carcinoma had their tumors surgically resected. Chronic HBV infection was present in the patients, and the patients were treatment-naive at sampling. Pieces of fresh tumor and adjacent tissue were cut in half, with one half kept in RNAlater at -80 degrees C and the other half sent for histology. The TCR was taken from a woman aged 60 to 75 with primary liver carcinoma and hepatitis B virus infection. Recombination joined TRBV29-1 with TRBJ1-2; the D gene remains uncertain. The sequencing sample was made of tumor-adjacent normal liver tissue. CDR3 protein: CSDGDRSRSYGYTF. The nucleotide sequence is given as TGCAGCGATGGAGATAGAAGCAGATCCTATGGCTACACCTTC. Joined to the reference TRBV29-1 and TRBJ1-2 proteins, this CDR3 gives the full variable domain: SAVISQKPSRDICQRGTSLTIQCQVDSQVTMMFWYRQQPGQSLTLIATANQGSEATYESGFVIDKFPISRPNLTFSTLTVSNMSPEDSSIYLCSDGDRSRSYGYTFGSGTRLTVV.